This T cell receptor beta chain stems from a study of blood T cell repertoires in COVID-19. The overall study: Italy, Spain and the United States were the sources of the convalescent and acute COVID-19 samples. Nucleic acid was either cDNA or gDNA, and it came from T cells, B-cell-depleted T cells, or PBMCs.

During active infection, Seattle patients enrolled and were then monitored through disease. Original analysis: Reference gene primers were amplified, and this amplification served to estimate nucleated cell counts. Assay used: immunoSEQ multiplex PCR; TCRdb lists only in-frame clones, some missing. The V and J calls and clone size were taken over from that table, and D and trimming were inferred from the DNA. The profile shows roughly 180,000 clones, approximately 81% of them singletons. The V segment lost 4 bases and the J segment 9 bases; nucleotides outside the gene matches: 9. The CDR3 contains 15 residues. The germline V gene encodes CDR1 SGDLS and CDR2 YYNGEE.

This sequence originates from a woman aged 50 to 60 with COVID-19, enrolled during active disease. Sequencing was done on a sample of peripheral blood. The chain is built from TRBV9 and TRBJ2-1; the match to TRBD1 covers 11 bases. CDR3 amino acids: CASSPPHGTGGEQFF. In DNA, the CDR3 is TGTGCCAGCAGCCCACCTCATGGGACAGGGGGTGAGCAGTTCTTC.